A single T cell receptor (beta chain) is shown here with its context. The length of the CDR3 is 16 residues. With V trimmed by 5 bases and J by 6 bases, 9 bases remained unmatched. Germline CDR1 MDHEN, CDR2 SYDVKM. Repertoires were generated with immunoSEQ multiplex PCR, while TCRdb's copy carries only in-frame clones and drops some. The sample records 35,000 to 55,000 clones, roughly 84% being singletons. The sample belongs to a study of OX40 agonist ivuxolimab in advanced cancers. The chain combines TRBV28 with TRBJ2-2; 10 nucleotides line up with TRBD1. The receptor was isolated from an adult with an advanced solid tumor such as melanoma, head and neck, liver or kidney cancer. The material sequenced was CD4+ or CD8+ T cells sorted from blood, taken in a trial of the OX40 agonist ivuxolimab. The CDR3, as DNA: TGTGCCAGCAGTCATCCGGGACAGGGGATGGCCGGGGAGCTGTTTTTT. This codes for CASSHPGQGMAGELFF.